Listed below are T cell receptor beta chains from one sample, sequenced in a study of T cells in Graves' hyperthyroidism and ophthalmopathy. MiXCR, run by TCRdb on the multiplex PCR reads, gives a single entry per CDR3 protein. The repertoire holds 250,000 to 300,000 distinct CDR3 sequences, with about 14% as singletons. The sample consisted of blood. These receptors originate from a woman in her forties with Graves' hyperthyroidism that later progressed to Graves' ophthalmopathy. Both conserved end residues are part of each CDR3. A D gene is named only where the DNA matches it firmly. The listing skips clone size in some rows; elsewhere it reads once, few, many or a size class.

V	J	D	size	DNA	CDR3
TRBV14	TRBJ2-7	-	many	TGTGCCAGCAGCTCCTCCCCTACCACCCGGGAGCAGTACTTC	CASSSSPTTREQYF
TRBV20-1	TRBJ2-5	-	many	TGCAGTGCTAGAGTTGGAGGACAAGAGACCCAGTACTTC	CSARVGGQETQYF
TRBV12-3/TRBV12-4	TRBJ2-1	-	many	TGTGCCAGCAGCAGACATGACGGACACAATGAGCAGTTCTTC	CASSRHDGHNEQFF
TRBV7-3	TRBJ2-5	TRBD1	-	TGTGCCAGCAGCTTACGAATAGACAGGGTCGAGACCCAGTCCTTC	CASSLRIDRVETQSF
TRBV3-1	TRBJ1-5	TRBD1	many	TGTGCCAGCAGCCCGGACAGGAACAATCAGCCCCAGCATTTT	CASSPDRNNQPQHF
TRBV5-1	TRBJ2-1	-	once	TGCGCCAGCAGCTTGTTGAGGGGATCCAATGAGCAGTTCTTC	CASSLLRGSNEQFF
TRBV6-1	TRBJ2-2	TRBD2	many	TGTGCCAGCAGTGAAGGTCTAGCGGGCGGGGAGCTGTTTTTT	CASSEGLAGGELFF
TRBV6-2/TRBV6-3	TRBJ2-1	-	many	TGTGCCAGCAGTTACCCCGACAGGACCCTCTCCTACAATGAGCAGTTCTTC	CASSYPDRTLSYNEQFF
TRBV20-1	TRBJ2-5	-	many	TGCAGTGCTAGTCGGCAACAAGAGACCCAGTACTTC	CSASRQQETQYF
TRBV11-3	TRBJ2-7	-	-	TGTGCCAGCAGTACCGTAGCGGACTCCTACGAGCAGTACTTC	CASSTVADSYEQYF
TRBV19	TRBJ1-1	-	few	TGTGCCAGTAGTTACCCTTGGTCGATCACTGAAGCTTTCTTT	CASSYPWSITEAFF
TRBV12-3/TRBV12-4	TRBJ2-7	-	-	TGTGCCAGCAGTTTTGGGGACATCGCCTACGAGCAGTACTTC	CASSFGDIAYEQYF
TRBV4-1	TRBJ2-3	TRBD2	many	TGCGCCAGCAGCCAAGAGTCTCTAGCGGGACATGCAGATACGCAGTATTTT	CASSQESLAGHADTQYF
TRBV6-1	TRBJ2-1	TRBD2	many	TGTGCCAGCAGTACTGGACTAGCGGGAGGTTACAATGAGCAGTTCTTC	CASSTGLAGGYNEQFF
TRBV10-3	TRBJ2-2	TRBD2	many	TGTGCCAACTCAATTACAGGACTAGAAAACACCGGGGAGCTGTTTTTT	CANSITGLENTGELFF
TRBV2	TRBJ2-7	-	many	TGTGCCAGCACGAGGGACAAGACCGGGACCCGTAGCTCCTACGAGCAGTACTTC	CASTRDKTGTRSSYEQYF
TRBV18	TRBJ2-7	TRBD1	-	TGTGCCAGCTCACCAAGGGACAGGGCCACCTACGAGCAGTACTTC	CASSPRDRATYEQYF
TRBV19	TRBJ1-2	TRBD1	many	TGTGCCACCCATTTAAGGACAGGGAAGGTCGACTATGGCTACACCTTC	CATHLRTGKVDYGYTF
TRBV29-1	TRBJ2-2	-	many	TGCAGCGCGGACAGGAACACCGGGGAGCTGTTTTTT	CSADRNTGELFF
TRBV28	TRBJ2-3	-	many	TGTGCCAGCACCCCCCTAGGGGTGACAGATACGCAGTATTTT	CASTPLGVTDTQYF
TRBV28	TRBJ1-2	-	many	TGTGCCACCATAACTCCAGGGTATGGCTACACCTTC	CATITPGYGYTF
TRBV2	TRBJ2-2	TRBD1	-	TGTGCCAGTAAGGGACAGGGGGTTTGGGCCGGGGAGCTGTTTTTT	CASKGQGVWAGELFF
TRBV3-1	TRBJ2-7	TRBD1	many	TGTGCCAGCAGCCGACCCGGGACAGGGGCCTACGAGCAGTACTTC	CASSRPGTGAYEQYF